This T cell receptor (beta chain) appears in the sequencing data of a study of sequential checkpoint blockade in melanoma. Study in general: After both sequences, patients received maintenance nivolumab.

Treatment described: randomized to nivolumab then ipilimumab (arm A) or the reverse (arm B). No patient had prior DNA-damaging chemotherapy. PBMC sorting kept live CD3+CD8+ cells without CD19 or CD56. V was pared by 4 bases and J by 2 bases, with 7 bases of the junction left unmatched. Germline V gene data show CDR1 as MDHEN and CDR2 as SYDVKM. The CDR3 is 16 amino acids. Clones were sequenced by immunoSEQ multiplex PCR, and TCRdb holds only the in-frame ones, with some missing. Of about 9,100 clones in the sample, about three quarters were seen once. The TCR sequence derives from a human donor with melanoma. Sequences were derived from CD8+ T cells sorted from blood (inferred from file names), sampled from a patient given nivolumab and ipilimumab in sequence. This sequence joins TRBV28 and TRBJ2-3; 9 nucleotides align to TRBD1. CDR3 residues: CASSSLGQGFTDTQYF. The CDR3 bases are TGTGCCAGCAGTTCCCTGGGACAGGGATTCACAGATACGCAGTATTTT.